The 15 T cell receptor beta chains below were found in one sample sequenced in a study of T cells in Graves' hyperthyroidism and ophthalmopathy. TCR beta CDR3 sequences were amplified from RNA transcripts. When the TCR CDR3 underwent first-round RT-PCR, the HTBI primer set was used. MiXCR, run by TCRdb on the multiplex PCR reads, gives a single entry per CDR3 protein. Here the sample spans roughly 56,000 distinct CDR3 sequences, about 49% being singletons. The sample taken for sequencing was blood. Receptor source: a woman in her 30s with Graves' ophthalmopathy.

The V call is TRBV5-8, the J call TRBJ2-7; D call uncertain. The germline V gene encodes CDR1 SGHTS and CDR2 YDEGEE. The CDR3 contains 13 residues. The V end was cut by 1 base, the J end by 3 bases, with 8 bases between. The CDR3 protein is CASSLTQSYEQYF. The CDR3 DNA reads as TGTGCCAGCAGCTTGACACAGAGCTACGAGCAGTACTTC.

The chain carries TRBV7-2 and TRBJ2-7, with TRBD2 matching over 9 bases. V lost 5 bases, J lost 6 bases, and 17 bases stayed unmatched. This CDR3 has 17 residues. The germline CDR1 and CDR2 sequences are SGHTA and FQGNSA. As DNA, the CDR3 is TGTGCCAGCAGCCCGCGGGAGGGTCTTAATTGTGAGAGCGAGCAGTACTTC. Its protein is CASSPREGLNCESEQYF.

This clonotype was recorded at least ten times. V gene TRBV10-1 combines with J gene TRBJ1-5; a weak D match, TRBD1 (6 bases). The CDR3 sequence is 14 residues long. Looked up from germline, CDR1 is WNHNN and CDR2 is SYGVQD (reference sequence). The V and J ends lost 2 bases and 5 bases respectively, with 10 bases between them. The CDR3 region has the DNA TGCGCCAGCAGTGAGGGGTCAGGGGATCAGCCCCAGCATTTT. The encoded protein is CASSEGSGDQPQHF.

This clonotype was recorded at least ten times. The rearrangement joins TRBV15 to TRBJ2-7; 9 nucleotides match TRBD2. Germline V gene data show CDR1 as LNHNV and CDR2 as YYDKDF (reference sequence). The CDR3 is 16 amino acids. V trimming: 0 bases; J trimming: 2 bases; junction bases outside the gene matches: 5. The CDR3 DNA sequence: TGTGCCACCAGCAGAGATATCGGCGGGAGGGCCTACGAGCAGTACTTC. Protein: CATSRDIGGRAYEQYF.

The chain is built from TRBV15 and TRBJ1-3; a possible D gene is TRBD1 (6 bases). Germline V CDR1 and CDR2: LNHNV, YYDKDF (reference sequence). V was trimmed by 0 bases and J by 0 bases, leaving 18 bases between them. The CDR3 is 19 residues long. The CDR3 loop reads CATSREGGRTVSSGNTIYF. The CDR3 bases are TGTGCCACCAGCAGAGAAGGGGGAAGGACGGTGAGCTCTGGAAACACCATATATTTT.

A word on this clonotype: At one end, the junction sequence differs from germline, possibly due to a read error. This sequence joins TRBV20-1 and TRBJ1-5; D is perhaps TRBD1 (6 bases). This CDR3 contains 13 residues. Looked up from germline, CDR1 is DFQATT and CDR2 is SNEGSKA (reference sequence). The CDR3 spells CSARPRGDQPQHF. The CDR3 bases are TGCAGTGCTAGACCCAGGGGCGATCAGCCCCAGCATTTC.

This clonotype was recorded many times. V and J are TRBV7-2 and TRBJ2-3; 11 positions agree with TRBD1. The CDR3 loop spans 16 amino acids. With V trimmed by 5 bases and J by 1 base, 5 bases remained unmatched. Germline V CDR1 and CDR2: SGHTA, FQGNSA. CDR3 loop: CASSTGQGVRTDTQYF. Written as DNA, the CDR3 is TGTGCCAGCAGCACGGGACAGGGGGTACGCACAGATACGCAGTATTTT.

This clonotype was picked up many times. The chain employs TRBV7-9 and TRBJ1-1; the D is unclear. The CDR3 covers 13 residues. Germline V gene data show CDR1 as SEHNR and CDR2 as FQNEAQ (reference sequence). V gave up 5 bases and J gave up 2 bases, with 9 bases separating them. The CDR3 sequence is CASSTTGNTEAFF. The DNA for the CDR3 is TGTGCCAGCAGCACGACTGGTAACACTGAAGCTTTCTTT. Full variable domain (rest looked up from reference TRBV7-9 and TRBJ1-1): DTGVSQNPRHKITKRGQNVTFRCDPISEHNRLYWYRQTLGQGPEFLTYFQNEAQLEKSRLLSDRFSAERPKGSFSTLEIQRTEQGDSAMYLCASSTTGNTEAFFGQGTRLTVV.

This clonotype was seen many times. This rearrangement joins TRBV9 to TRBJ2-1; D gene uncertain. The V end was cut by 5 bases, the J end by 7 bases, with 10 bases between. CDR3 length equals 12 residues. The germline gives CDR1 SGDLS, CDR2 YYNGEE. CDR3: CASSALANEQFF. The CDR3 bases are TGTGCCAGCAGTGCACTGGCGAATGAGCAGTTCTTC.

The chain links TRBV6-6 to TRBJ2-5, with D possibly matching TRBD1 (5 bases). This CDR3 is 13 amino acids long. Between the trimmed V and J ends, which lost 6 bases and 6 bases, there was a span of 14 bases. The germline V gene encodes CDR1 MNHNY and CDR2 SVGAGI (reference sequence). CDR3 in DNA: TGTGCCAGCAGGCACCAGGGATGGAAGACCCAGTACTTC. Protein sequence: CASRHQGWKTQYF.

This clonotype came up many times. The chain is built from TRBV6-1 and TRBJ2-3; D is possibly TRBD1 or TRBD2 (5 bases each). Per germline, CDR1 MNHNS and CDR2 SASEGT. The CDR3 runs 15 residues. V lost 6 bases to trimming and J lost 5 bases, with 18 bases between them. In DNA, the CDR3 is TGTGCCAGCAGAGGTCCAGGGAAAGGAGGAGATACGCAGTATTTT. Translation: CASRGPGKGGDTQYF.

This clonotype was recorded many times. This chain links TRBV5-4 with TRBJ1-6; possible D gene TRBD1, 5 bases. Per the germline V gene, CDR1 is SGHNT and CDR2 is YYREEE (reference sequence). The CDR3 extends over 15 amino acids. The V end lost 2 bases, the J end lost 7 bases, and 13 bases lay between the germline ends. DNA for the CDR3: TGTGCCAGCAGCTTTCTCGGGGGAAACAATTCACCCCTCCACTTT. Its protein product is CASSFLGGNNSPLHF.

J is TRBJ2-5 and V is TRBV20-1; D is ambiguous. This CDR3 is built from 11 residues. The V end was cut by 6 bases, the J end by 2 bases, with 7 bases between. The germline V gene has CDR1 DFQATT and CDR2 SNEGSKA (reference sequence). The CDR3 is CSASHQETQYF. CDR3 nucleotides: TGCAGTGCCTCACATCAAGAGACCCAGTACTTC.

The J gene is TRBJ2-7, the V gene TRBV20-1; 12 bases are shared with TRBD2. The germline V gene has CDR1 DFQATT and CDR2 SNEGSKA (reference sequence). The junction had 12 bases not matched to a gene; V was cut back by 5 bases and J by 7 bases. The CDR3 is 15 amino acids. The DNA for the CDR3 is TGCAGTGCTTTAAGACTAGCGGGAGCGTGGAGGGAGCAGTACTTC. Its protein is CSALRLAGAWREQYF.

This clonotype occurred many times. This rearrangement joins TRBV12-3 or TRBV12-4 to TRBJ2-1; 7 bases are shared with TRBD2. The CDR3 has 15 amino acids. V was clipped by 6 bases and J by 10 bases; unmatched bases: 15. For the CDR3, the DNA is TGTGCCAGCAGCCCTAACCTAGGACTAGGTCAAGAGCAGTTCTTC. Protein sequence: CASSPNLGLGQEQFF.